This note documents a single T cell receptor (beta chain) sequence. The data were obtained in a study of shared clonotypes between healthy human individuals. Germline CDR1 reads SGHNT; CDR2 reads YYREEE (reference sequence). The J segment lost 7 bases and the V segment lost 4 bases, leaving 4 bases of the junction unmatched. The CDR3 consists of 12 residues. Profiling relied on immunoSEQ multiplex PCR, and the TCRdb table lists in-frame clones only, not all of them. The data contain hundreds of thousands of clones, under 80% of them seen just once; the ten biggest clones take up less than 2%. The source material was memory CD4+ T cells sorted from blood. As for subset: CD45RA-negative fraction. The V gene is TRBV5-4, the J gene TRBJ1-2; 7 bases align to TRBD1. This sequence originates from a woman in her twenties or thirties in good health. CDR3 in DNA: TGTGCCAGCAGCCAGACAGGGCTTGGCTACACCTTC. It encodes CASSQTGLGYTF. Supplemented by reference TRBV5-4 and TRBJ1-2, the full variable domain reads ETGVTQSPTHLIKTRGQQVTLRCSSQSGHNTVSWYQQALGQGPQFIFQYYREEENGRGNFPPRFSGLQFPNYSSELNVNALELDDSALYLCASSQTGLGYTFGSGTRLTVV.